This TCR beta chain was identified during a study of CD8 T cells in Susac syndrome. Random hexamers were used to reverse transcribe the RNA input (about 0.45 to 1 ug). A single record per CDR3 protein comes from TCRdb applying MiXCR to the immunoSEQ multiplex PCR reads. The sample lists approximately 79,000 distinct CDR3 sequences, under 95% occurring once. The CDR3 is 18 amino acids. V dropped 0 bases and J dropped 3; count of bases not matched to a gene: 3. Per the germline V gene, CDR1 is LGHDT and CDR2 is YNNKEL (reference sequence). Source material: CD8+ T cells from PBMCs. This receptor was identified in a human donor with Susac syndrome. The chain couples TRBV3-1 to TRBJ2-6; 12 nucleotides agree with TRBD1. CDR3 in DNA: TGTGCCAGCAGCCAAGAGGGACAGGGGGCTCTTGGGGCCAACGTCCTGACTTTC. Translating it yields CASSQEGQGALGANVLTF. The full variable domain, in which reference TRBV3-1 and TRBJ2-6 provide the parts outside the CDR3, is DTAVSQTPKYLVTQMGNDKSIKCEQNLGHDTMYWYKQDSKKFLKIMFSYNNKELIINETVPNRFSPKSPDKAHLNLHINSLELGDSAVYFCASSQEGQGALGANVLTFGAGSRLTVL.